This TCR beta chain is from a study of T-cell reconstitution after alpha-beta-depleted transplantation in children (dated by TCRdb to the mid-2010s). Describing the broader study: T-cell immune reconstitution after TCRalphabeta/CD19-depleted allogeneic hematopoietic cell transplantation in children was quantitatively tracked in the study by means of TCR repertoire profiling. Findings and caveats that apply to the study as a whole: The apparently early alphabetaT-cell count recovery about two months after transplant was reportedly dependent on only several hundred rapidly expanded clones derived from non-depleted graft cells. In some patients, the high TCRbeta diversity seen at day 60 was put down to recipient T cells and intrathymic progenitors that had survived conditioning. Hyperexpanded clone frequencies declined over subsequent months; after one year, T-cell counts and TCRbeta diversity were mostly attributed to newly produced T cells.

The CDR3 contains 16 residues, cysteine and phenylalanine counted. The DNA shown is the 48-base CDR3, in frame from base 1. As encoded in the germline V gene, CDR1 is KGHSH while CDR2 is LQKENI. For this chain, trimming is 5 bases at the V end and 1 base at the J end, and the number of junction bases without a gene match is 9. The sample's treatment or condition label is to be understood as: allogeneic hematopoietic cell transplantation with graft depleted of TCRalphabeta T cells and CD19 B cells. The transplant recipients were children given TCRalphabeta/CD19-depleted allogeneic hematopoietic cell grafts. Libraries were constructed by PCR. Sequencing took place on an Illumina HiSeq 2500. Molecular barcoding was employed in the preparation of TCR libraries, with unique molecular identifiers being used to normalize TCRbeta repertoire quantification. Through fastp at Q25 and MiXCR, TCRdb rebuilt clones from the public reads, retaining in-frame beta chains. Identical CDR3 protein sequences are pooled into one entry, listed with their most common genes and DNA. Present in this sample are 130,000 to 150,000 distinct CDR3 sequences, 8.8% of which were seen just once. Of the sample, around 18% falls within the top ten clones.

On this clonotype itself: Which antigen it targets is not known. Base quality data are lacking; no much larger clone is found one base away.

This sample comprised PBMCs, mostly from graft donor cells, obtained 180 days after TCRalphabeta/CD19-depleted stem cell transplant. The clonotype was recovered from a female patient aged 2-9 years who had a stem cell transplant for congenital amegakaryocytic thrombocytopenia, so the T cells may come from the graft donor. Recombination linked TRBV18 to TRBJ2-3; TRBD1 aligns with 7 central bases. This receptor has the CDR3 CASSTRQGRGTDTQYF. The sequence in DNA is TGTGCCAGCTCAACCCGACAGGGAAGGGGCACAGATACGCAGTATTTT.